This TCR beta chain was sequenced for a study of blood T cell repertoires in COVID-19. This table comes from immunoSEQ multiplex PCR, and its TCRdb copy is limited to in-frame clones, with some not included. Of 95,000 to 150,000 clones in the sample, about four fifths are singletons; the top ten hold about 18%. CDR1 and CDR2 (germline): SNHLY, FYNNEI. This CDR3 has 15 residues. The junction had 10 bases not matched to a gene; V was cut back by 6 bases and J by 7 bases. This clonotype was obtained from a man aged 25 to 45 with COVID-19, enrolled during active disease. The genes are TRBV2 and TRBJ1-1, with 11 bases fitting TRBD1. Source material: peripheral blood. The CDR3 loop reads CASSRDRGWVYEAFF. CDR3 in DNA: TGTGCCAGCAGCCGGGACAGGGGGTGGGTGTATGAAGCTTTCTTT.